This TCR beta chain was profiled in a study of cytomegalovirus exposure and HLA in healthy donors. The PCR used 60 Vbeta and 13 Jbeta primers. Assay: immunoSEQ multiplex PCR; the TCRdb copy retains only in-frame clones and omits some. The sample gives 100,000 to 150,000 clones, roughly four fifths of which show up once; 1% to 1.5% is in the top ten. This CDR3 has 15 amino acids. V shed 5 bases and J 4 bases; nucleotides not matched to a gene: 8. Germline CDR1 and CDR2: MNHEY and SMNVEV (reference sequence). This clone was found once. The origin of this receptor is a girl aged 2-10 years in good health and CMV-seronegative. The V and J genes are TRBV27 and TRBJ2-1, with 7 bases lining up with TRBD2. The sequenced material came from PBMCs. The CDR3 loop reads CASSLDSGQYNEQFF. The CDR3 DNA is TGTGCCAGCAGTCTCGATAGCGGGCAGTACAATGAGCAGTTCTTC.